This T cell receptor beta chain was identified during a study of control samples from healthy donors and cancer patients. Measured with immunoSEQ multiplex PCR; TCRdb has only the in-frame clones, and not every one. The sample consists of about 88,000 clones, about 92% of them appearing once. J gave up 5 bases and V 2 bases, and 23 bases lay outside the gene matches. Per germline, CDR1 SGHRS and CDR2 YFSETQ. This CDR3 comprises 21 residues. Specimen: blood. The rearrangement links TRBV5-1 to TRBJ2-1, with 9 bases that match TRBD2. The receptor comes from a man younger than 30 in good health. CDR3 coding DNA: TGCGCCAGCAGCTTCGGCGGGGGGGCAGGCCGGCGGGTGGCGGACCACAATGAGCAGTTCTTC. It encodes CASSFGGGAGRRVADHNEQFF.